The entry below gives a single TCR beta chain sequence along with its context. Its antigen remains unidentified. The data belong to a study of blood T cells in healthy people across ages. Study results and limitations: Diversity estimated from one million T cells was considered an underestimate.

Every donor gave ten milliliters of peripheral blood. PCR was performed a second time for roughly 7 to 12 cycles using a sample-barcoded 5' primer and a J-beta primer mix. TCRdb used MiXCR to reprocess the 5' RACE reads, holding one entry per CDR3 protein. The sample consists of some 920,000 distinct CDR3 sequences, about 53% of them appearing once. The specimen sequenced was blood. This receptor was identified in a woman aged 55-69 years in good health.

The CDR3 region is CASTTTGVNEKLFF. CDR3 bases: TGTGCCAGCACCACAACGGGGGTTAATGAAAAACTGTTTTTT. This chain connects TRBV3-1 to TRBJ1-4; possible D gene TRBD1, 5 bases. Germline CDR1 is LGHDT and CDR2 is YNNKEL (reference sequence). V was clipped by 7 bases and J by 4 bases, with 13 bases between them. This CDR3 region has 14 residues.